This T cell receptor (beta chain) was documented in a study of T cells in localized non-small cell lung cancer. The repertoire was sequenced with immunoSEQ multiplex PCR; TCRdb's copy has only in-frame clones and lacks some. Of over 50,000 clones in the sample, approximately 80% were seen once. Germline V CDR1 and CDR2: SSHAT, FNYEAQ (reference sequence). The CDR3 totals 16 residues. V was pared by 5 bases and J by 2 bases, with 4 bases of the junction left unmatched. The origin of this receptor is a man aged 40-75 years with stage III lung adenocarcinoma. The chain links TRBV7-7 to TRBJ2-3; the match to TRBD2 covers 13 bases. The sample consisted of peripheral blood mononuclear cells, taken before any cancer treatment. The CDR3 coding sequence is TGTGCCAGCAGCCCAGGACTAGCGGGGGTCACAGATACGCAGTATTTT. This encodes CASSPGLAGVTDTQYF.